This T cell receptor (beta chain) emerged from a study of CD8 T cells in ankylosing spondylitis. This clonotype has a handful of counts. The CDR3 has 14 residues. V was pared by 3 bases and J by 6 bases, with 14 bases between. TCRdb re-derived calls from the 5' RACE reads in MiXCR, one entry per CDR3 protein. The sample consists of 310,000 or so distinct CDR3 sequences, 20% of them appearing once. This clonotype was sampled from a male donor with ankylosing spondylitis or in good health (not recorded which). This chain links TRBV12-3 or TRBV12-4 with TRBJ1-2, with D maybe TRBD1 (5 bases). Sequencing was performed on blood, either unsorted or a sorted T cell fraction (not recorded which). The CDR3 bases are TGTGCCAGCAGTTTTAGTGTCAGGGCGGATGGCTACACCTTC. It is translated as CASSFSVRADGYTF.